This TCR beta chain was found in a study of beta chain features in type 1 diabetes (dated 2018 in TCRdb). A note on the overall study: Mean age, gender distribution, total cell number and subset yield did not differ between patients and healthy donors. A total of 100 million to 110 million sorted cells were examined across all samples, and a strong correlation was observed between cell number per subset and RNA yield. The study compared TCRB repertoires of sorted circulating CD4+ T cell subsets between recently diagnosed type 1 diabetes patients and matched healthy donors. Naive and central memory subsets were obtained from all 30 or so donors, but regulatory and stem cell-like memory subsets were isolated from only 8 patients and roughly 8 healthy donors. Here is what the overall study found, with its caveats: Shorter templates might be favored by PCR, yet because patient and control samples were amplified and corrected together, any such skew would affect both groups equally. Patients with type 1 diabetes made fewer insertions and deleted more nucleotides at VDJ recombination sites, implying thymic rearrangement abnormalities. Naive, central memory and regulatory TCRB repertoires appeared to be more alike among patients than among healthy donors. Type 1 diabetes patients showed a moderate but significant shortening of TCRB CDR3 length in all four CD4+ subsets. Sequencing cDNA rather than genomic DNA could over-represent highly expressing activated cells, although activation and CD3 levels did not differ between groups. HLA sub-analyses involved small numbers of individuals, so any influence of HLA type on TCRB rearrangement remained unresolved.

A single peripheral blood draw of roughly 0.11 L on average was collected from each donor into heparinised tubes. Naive, central memory, regulatory and stem cell-like memory CD4+ T cells were sorted on a BD FACSAria II using a panel including CD45RO, CCR7, CD25, CD127, CD95 and CD27. Purity was above 95% for every sorted population. Right away, PBMCs were isolated by Lymphoprep density gradient centrifugation and were stained directly, with no culture step. So that batch effects would be minimized, each experiment stained and sorted samples in pairs, pairing one healthy donor with one patient. About this clone itself: Its antigen target is currently unknown. Qualities for individual bases were not recorded, and no much larger clone is one base off. This sample includes further DNA sequences coding for the same CDR3.

The entire amount of isolated RNA was reverse transcribed using the High Capacity cDNA Reverse Transcription Kit, so the sequenced TCRB transcripts were expressed ones. Deep immunoSEQ sequencing was performed on naive, central memory and regulatory T cell samples, with an average of roughly 3.5 million total reads per sample. Sorted cells were lysed in RLT buffer, and RNA was extracted using DNase-treated RNeasy Micro or Mini kits according to cell number. Each cell subset was processed separately to prevent cross-contamination, with patient and healthy donor samples processed together. The immunoSEQ multiplex PCR was used to amplify TCRB sequences from cDNA, yielding 87-bp fragments that span the CDR3 region. The amplicons were sequenced using the Illumina HiSeq platform. The authors' pipeline ran thus. Synthetic template baselines were used to correct PCR bias computationally, reads within Hamming distance 2 were collapsed together, and singletons that could not be merged were discarded. Reads were aligned against IMGT to assign V, D and J genes, CDR3 length and insertions or deletions at six rearrangement sites. Clonotype counts were normalized to sorted cell number within each subset before computing true diversity and Gini coefficients with the tcR R package. The overlap coefficient, calculated on TCRB nucleotide sequences, was used to measure repertoire sharing. As stored in TCRdb, this immuneACCESS dataset retains in-frame rearrangements with V and J assigned. A fraction of the clones does not appear; measured against another copy, unresolved V genes explain less than half of the discrepancy, and the remainder lacks a known reason. V and J calls and clone size are copied from that table; D and trimming were computed from the DNA. For this sample there are around 300,000 clones; about 15% appear just once. The ten largest clones add up to over 5.5% of the sample.

The clonotype comes from a man aged 25 to 40 in good health. The sequenced material came from central memory CD4+ T cells from blood.

DNA sequence: TGTGCCAGCAGCTTAGAGGAGAACACTGAAGCTTTCTTT. This translates into CASSLEENTEAFF. Recombination connected TRBV7-2 to TRBJ1-1, with no reliable assignment of the D segment. V sheds 1 base and J sheds 1 base, leaving 4 bases between their ends. The CDR3 numbers 13 residues from cysteine through phenylalanine. The sequence is cut down to CDR3 DNA, 39 bases in frame from base 1. CDR1 is given as SGHTA and CDR2 as FQGNSA, both from the germline V gene.